A single sample is the source of the 11 T cell receptor beta chains below, sequenced in a study of response to subunit inactivated influenza vaccine. TCRdb redid the calling of the RT-PCR reads with MiXCR, one entry per CDR3 protein. The data hold hundreds of thousands of distinct CDR3 sequences, with approximately 7.1% observed a single time. This material consisted of PBMCs from blood, taken about 23 months after vaccination. Receptor source: a man between 50 and 75 years old who received an inactivated influenza vaccine.

This clonotype was found a few times. V and J are TRBV10-3 and TRBJ1-4; unclear D gene. This CDR3 region has 15 residues. Per germline, CDR1 ENHRY and CDR2 SYGVKD. V dropped 2 bases and J dropped 0 bases, with 7 bases sitting between them. CDR3: CAISEDVSTNEKLFF. The CDR3 nucleotides read TGTGCCATCAGTGAGGACGTTTCAACTAATGAAAAACTGTTTTTT.

This clonotype was observed a handful of times. V is TRBV7-2 and J is TRBJ2-7; 8 bases agree with TRBD2. CDR3 length equals 14 residues. CDR1 is SGHTA, CDR2 FQGNSA, per germline. The V gene end was trimmed by 6 bases and the J gene end by 3 bases; junction bases not matched to a gene: 7. The CDR3 DNA is TGTGCCAGCAGTTATACTAGCGGAAACTACGAGCAGTACTTC. It specifies CASSYTSGNYEQYF.

This clonotype was found many times. The chain links TRBV11-2 to TRBJ2-7, with a weak D call TRBD2 (5 bases). Germline loops: CDR1 SGHAT, CDR2 FQNNGV. V lost 6 bases, J lost 2 bases, and 11 bases lay in between. This CDR3 spans 13 amino acids. This CDR3 reads CASRSGPAYEQYF. The CDR3 region has the DNA TGTGCCAGCAGAAGCGGACCCGCCTACGAGCAGTACTTC.

This chain joins TRBV6-2 or TRBV6-3 and TRBJ2-1; 10 bases fit TRBD2. The CDR3 consists of 16 residues. The ends lost 3 bases at V and 4 bases at J; junction bases unmatched: 6. Germline CDR1 is MNHEY and CDR2 is SVGEGT. The chain's CDR3 is CASSYPRTSGYNEQFF. The DNA of the CDR3 is TGTGCCAGCAGTTATCCCAGGACTAGCGGTTACAATGAGCAGTTCTTC.

The chain is built from TRBV4-1 and TRBJ1-3, with a possible D match to TRBD1 (5 bases). The germline gives CDR1 MGHRA, CDR2 YSYEKL. V shed 6 bases and J shed 0 bases, with 12 bases lying between them. This CDR3 region has 15 residues. This chain's CDR3 is CASRADIYSGNTIYF. Here the CDR3 DNA reads TGCGCCAGCAGAGCGGACATCTACTCTGGAAACACCATATATTTT.

This clonotype was counted only a few times. This sequence joins TRBV12-3 or TRBV12-4 and TRBJ2-1; no reliable D call. Trimming cost V 7 bases and J 9 bases, with 13 bases left between them. There are 12 residues in the CDR3. DNA for the CDR3: TGTGCCAGCACTGAACAAAACGGTGAGCAGTTCTTC. Translation: CASTEQNGEQFF.

This clonotype came up a few times. The chain joins TRBV7-8 to TRBJ2-3, with 8 bases matching TRBD2. The length of the CDR3 is 16 residues. V was pared by 1 base and J by 6 bases, with 9 bases of the junction left unmatched. CDR1 and CDR2 from the germline V gene are SGHVS and FQNEAQ. The CDR3 sequence: CASSLEGGGRSDTQYF. In DNA form, the CDR3 reads TGTGCCAGCAGCTTAGAGGGTGGCGGGAGGAGTGATACGCAGTATTTT.

This clonotype was recorded at least ten times. The chain is built from TRBV10-3 and TRBJ1-4; D perhaps matches TRBD1 (5 bases). CDR3 size: 15 residues. V was shortened by 0 bases and J by 4 bases, with 9 bases between the two germline ends. CDR1 ENHRY and CDR2 SYGVKD come from the germline V gene. The CDR3 spells CAISESTDSNEKLFF. CDR3 nucleotide sequence: TGTGCCATCAGTGAGTCTACAGACAGTAATGAAAAACTGTTTTTT.

This clonotype has more than one count but fewer than ten. The chain recombines TRBV5-1 with TRBJ2-3; D call uncertain. Germline-derived CDR1 and CDR2 are SGHRS and YFSETQ. CDR3 size: 16 residues. V was cut by 4 bases and J by 1 base, with 16 bases left in between. CDR3 sequence: CASSITALGGTDTQYF. The CDR3 nucleotides read TGCGCCAGCAGCATTACAGCCCTAGGTGGCACAGATACGCAGTATTTT.

The rearrangement links TRBV5-4 to TRBJ2-3, with 10 bases aligning to TRBD2. Losses at the gene ends were 5 bases for V and 4 bases for J; bases not matched to a gene: 13. Germline loops: CDR1 SGHNT, CDR2 YYREEE (reference sequence). The length of the CDR3 is 17 residues. The CDR3 DNA reads TGTGCCAGCAGTGGTTCTGGAGCGGGAGGGCCCCCAGATACGCAGTATTTT. The encoded protein is CASSGSGAGGPPDTQYF.

Ten or more counts support this clonotype. The J gene is TRBJ1-2, the V gene TRBV12-3 or TRBV12-4; 7 bases match TRBD1. This CDR3 has 13 residues. The junction had 7 bases not matched to a gene; V was cut back by 6 bases and J by 6 bases. For the CDR3, the DNA is TGTGCCAGCAGCTTCGACAGGGTAAATGGCTACACCTTC. Encoded protein: CASSFDRVNGYTF.